These 8 T cell receptor beta chains were sequenced from one sample in a study of post-analysis software for immune sequencing data. Every TCR beta cDNA library bore unique molecular identifiers. TCRdb called the PCR reads again in MiXCR, with one record for every CDR3 protein. The sample lists roughly 700,000 distinct CDR3 sequences, less than 35% occurring once. Their target antigens are unknown. Notes on the study in general: Elevated frequency relative to controls characterized four or five TRBV segments in patients, TRBV5-6, TRBV5-1 and TRBV20-1 among them.

Sequences were obtained from blood. The receptors here all came from a girl aged 10-17 years with multiple sclerosis.

The chain joins TRBV12-3 or TRBV12-4 to TRBJ2-1, with 8 bases that match TRBD2. The CDR3 is 15 residues long. V gave up 2 bases and J gave up 7 bases; unmatched junction bases: 7. The CDR3: CASSLMREVGNEQFF. The CDR3 DNA is TGTGCCAGCAGTTTAATGCGGGAGGTCGGAAATGAGCAGTTCTTC.

This clonotype was counted a few times. This rearrangement joins TRBV5-6 to TRBJ2-3; 8 positions agree with TRBD1. In germline, CDR1 is SGHDT, CDR2 YYEEEE. The CDR3 has 16 amino acids. V gave up 1 base and J gave up 4 bases; unmatched junction bases: 8. This CDR3 is CASSLRGQGAADTQYF. DNA for the CDR3: TGTGCCAGCAGCTTGCGTGGTCAGGGGGCGGCAGATACGCAGTATTTT.

Of note for this clonotype: At one of its ends the junction is not consistent with the germline gene, which may arise from a read error. The chain uses TRBV10-3 and TRBJ2-1, with 9 bases matching TRBD2. The CDR3 is made up of 17 amino acids. Germline CDR1 ENHRY, CDR2 SYGVKD. CDR3 bases: TGTGTCATCAGCGAGGCTAATAGCGGGAGCTCCTACAATGAGCAGTTCTTC. Translating gives CVISEANSGSSYNEQFF.

This sequence joins TRBV6-1 and TRBJ1-2; a weak D match, TRBD1 (5 bases). This CDR3 is 14 amino acids long. Germline CDR1 reads MNHNS; CDR2 reads SASEGT. V dropped 6 bases and J dropped 4 bases, with 15 bases sitting between them. The DNA for the CDR3 is TGTGCCAGCAGGGCCCGGGACGGCTTCTATGGCTACACCTTC. Translation gives CASRARDGFYGYTF.

This chain connects TRBV20-1 to TRBJ2-1, with a possible D match to TRBD2 (5 bases). Deletions cut 0 bases from V and 6 bases from J, with 18 bases between. This CDR3 spans 16 amino acids. Germline CDR1 is DFQATT and CDR2 is SNEGSKA (reference sequence). CDR3 sequence reads: CSARDQLGSSINEQFF. The CDR3 bases are TGCAGTGCTAGAGATCAATTGGGGAGTTCAATCAATGAGCAGTTCTTC.

The gene calls are TRBV5-1 and TRBJ2-5; 7 bases match TRBD1. Germline V gives CDR1 SGHRS, CDR2 YFSETQ. V was clipped by 4 bases and J by 1 base; unmatched bases: 4. The CDR3 has 14 amino acids. The CDR3 reads CASSTRQGQETQYF. The DNA for the CDR3 is TGCGCCAGCAGCACCCGACAGGGCCAAGAGACCCAGTACTTC.

The chain has TRBV12-3 or TRBV12-4 and TRBJ2-1; 10 bases agree with TRBD2. Trimming removed 6 bases from V and 8 bases from J; junction bases left unmatched: 10. The CDR3 has 15 amino acids. In DNA, the CDR3 is TGTGCCAGCAGCGGGGAACTAGCGGGGATCGATGAGCAGTTCTTC. This gives the protein CASSGELAGIDEQFF.

CDR3 nucleotides: TGTGCCAGCAGCCTGGACGGTCCCACTGAAGCTTTCTTT. This translates into CASSLDGPTEAFF. The V and J genes are TRBV12-3 or TRBV12-4 and TRBJ1-1; D is uncertain. CDR3 length equals 13 residues. With 6 bases removed from V and 4 bases from J, the gap between germline ends came to 12 bases.